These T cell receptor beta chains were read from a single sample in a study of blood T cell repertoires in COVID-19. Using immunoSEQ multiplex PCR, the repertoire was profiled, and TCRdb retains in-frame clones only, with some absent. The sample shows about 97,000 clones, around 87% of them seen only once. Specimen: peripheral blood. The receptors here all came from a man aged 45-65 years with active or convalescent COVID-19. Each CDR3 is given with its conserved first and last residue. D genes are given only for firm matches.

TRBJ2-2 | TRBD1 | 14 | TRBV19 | TGTGCCAGTGTACTAAGACAGGGTACCGGGGAGCTGTTTTTT | CASVLRQGTGELFF
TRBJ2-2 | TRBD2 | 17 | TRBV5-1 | TGCGCCAGCAGCTACTACCTAGCGGGGGGGAACACCGGGGAGCTGTTTTTT | CASSYYLAGGNTGELFF
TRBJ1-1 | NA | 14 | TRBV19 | TGTGCCAGTAGTATTTGGGGAGTGAACACTGAAGCTTTCTTT | CASSIWGVNTEAFF
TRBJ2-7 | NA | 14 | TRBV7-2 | TGTGCCAGCAGCGCTGCCCAGGGTGCGTGGGAGCAGTACTTC | CASSAAQGAWEQYF
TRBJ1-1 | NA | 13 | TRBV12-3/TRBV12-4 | TGTGCCAGCAGTTTGCAGGGTTTGGCTGAAGCTTTCTTT | CASSLQGLAEAFF
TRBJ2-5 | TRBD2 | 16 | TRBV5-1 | TGCGCCAGCAGCTTGTATCCTACTAGCGGCCAAGAGACCCAGTACTTC | CASSLYPTSGQETQYF
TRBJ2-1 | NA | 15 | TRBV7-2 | TGTGCCAGCAGTCCAATGCAGGGTGGGTACAATGAGCAGTTCTTC | CASSPMQGGYNEQFF
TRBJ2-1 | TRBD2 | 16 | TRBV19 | TGTGCCAGTACCCGACTAGCGGGGGGCTCCTACAATGAGCAGTTCTTC | CASTRLAGGSYNEQFF
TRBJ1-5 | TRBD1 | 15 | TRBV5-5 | TGTGCCAGCAGCTGGGGACAGGGTGGGGGTCAGCCCCAGCATTTT | CASSWGQGGGQPQHF
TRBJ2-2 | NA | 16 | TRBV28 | TGTGCCAGCAGCTTAGTAGGGGTGGCAGGCACCGGGGAGCTGTTTTTT | CASSLVGVAGTGELFF